The entry below gives a single TCR beta chain sequence along with its context. Antigen specificity is unknown. The data belong to a study of a mutant IDH1 vaccine in newly diagnosed glioma. Whole-study context: Treated patients, averaging around 40 years, were roughly 60% male and approximately 38% female.

Germline V lookup: CDR1 KGHSH, CDR2 LQKENI. The CDR3 runs 13 residues. With 3 bases removed from V and 6 bases from J, the gap between germline ends came to 11 bases. Time point noted: week 23, last vaccination. The investigators gave 300 ug of mutant IDH1 20-mer peptide in each vaccine dose, together with topical imiquimod. Sequencing was performed with immunoSEQ multiplex PCR; in TCRdb, only in-frame clones are kept and a portion is missing. The sample consists of 35,000 to 50,000 clones, around 84% of them appearing once. The sequence was obtained from a woman under 30 with glioma. Some clones in this sample may be carry-over from other donors' samples. The chain recombines TRBV18 with TRBJ1-1, with D possibly being TRBD1 (6 bases). Source: PBMCs, taken from a glioma patient whose treatment included an IDH1 peptide vaccine. In nucleotides, the CDR3 is TGTGCCAGCTCACCCAAGACAGGAGCTGAAGCTTTCTTT. Protein product: CASSPKTGAEAFF.